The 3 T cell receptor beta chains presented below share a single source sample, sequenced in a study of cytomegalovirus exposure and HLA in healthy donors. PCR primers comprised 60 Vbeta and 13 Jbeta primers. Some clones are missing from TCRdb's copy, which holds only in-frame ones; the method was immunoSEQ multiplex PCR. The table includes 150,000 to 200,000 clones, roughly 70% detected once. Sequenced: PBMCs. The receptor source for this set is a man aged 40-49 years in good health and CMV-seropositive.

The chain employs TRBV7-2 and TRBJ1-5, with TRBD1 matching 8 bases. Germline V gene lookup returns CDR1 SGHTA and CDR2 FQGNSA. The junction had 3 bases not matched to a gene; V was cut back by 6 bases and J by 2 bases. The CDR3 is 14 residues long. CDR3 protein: CASRPTGGNQPQHF. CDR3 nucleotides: TGTGCCAGCAGACCGACAGGGGGCAATCAGCCCCAGCATTTT.

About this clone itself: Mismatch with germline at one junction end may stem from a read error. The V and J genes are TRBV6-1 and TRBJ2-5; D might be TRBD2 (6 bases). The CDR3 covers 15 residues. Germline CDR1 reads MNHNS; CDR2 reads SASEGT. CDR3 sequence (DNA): TGTGCCAGCAGTGAAGGGAGGGACCCCCAACAGACCCAGTACTTC. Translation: CASSEGRDPQQTQYF.

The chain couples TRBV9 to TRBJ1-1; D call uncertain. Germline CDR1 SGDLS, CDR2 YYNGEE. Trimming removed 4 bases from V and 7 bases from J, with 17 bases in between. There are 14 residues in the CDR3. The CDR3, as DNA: TGTGCCAGCAGCTTACGTGGTAGCCCGGGTGAAGCTTTCTTT. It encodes CASSLRGSPGEAFF.